These 5 T cell receptor beta chains were sequenced from one sample in a study of T cells in Graves' hyperthyroidism and ophthalmopathy. Authors of the study amplified TCR beta CDR3 regions from RNA transcripts. The study used the HTBI primer set for a first-round RT-PCR of the TCR CDR3. TCRdb independently ran MiXCR on the multiplex PCR reads; one entry per CDR3 protein. Of a few hundred thousand distinct CDR3 sequences in the sample, more than 15% were seen once. What was sequenced was blood. These receptors all come from a woman aged 18-35 years with Graves' hyperthyroidism that later progressed to Graves' ophthalmopathy.

The chain is built from TRBV5-5 and TRBJ2-7; D unresolved. The CDR3 is 13 residues long. V lost 0 bases and J 6 bases, leaving 10 bases between the germline ends. Germline assignment: CDR1 SGHKS and CDR2 YYEKEE (reference sequence). CDR3 protein: CASSLAGRVEQYF. In DNA, the CDR3 is TGTGCCAGCAGCTTGGCCGGAAGGGTCGAGCAGTACTTC. The variable domain in full, with the rest retrieved from reference TRBV5-5 and TRBJ2-7, is DAGVTQSPTHLIKTRGQQVTLRCSPISGHKSVSWYQQVLGQGPQFIFQYYEKEERGRGNFPDRFSARQFPNYSSELNVNALLLGDSALYLCASSLAGRVEQYFGPGTRLTVT.

This clonotype was seen only a few times. The chain uses TRBV12-3 or TRBV12-4 and TRBJ1-3; D call uncertain. V was clipped by 7 bases and J by 4 bases, with 14 bases between them. This CDR3 spans 14 amino acids. The CDR3 protein is CASTPTPAGNTIYF. CDR3 coding DNA: TGTGCCAGCACCCCCACACCGGCGGGAAACACCATATATTTT.

V and J are TRBV27 and TRBJ2-2; 7 bases are shared with TRBD1. Germline trimming cut 6 bases from V and 3 bases from J; bases unmatched to any gene: 1. The germline CDR1 and CDR2 sequences are MNHEY and SMNVEV (reference sequence). There are 13 residues in the CDR3. The CDR3 DNA follows: TGTGCCAGCAGCACAGGGGACACCGGGGAGCTGTTTTTT. It translates to CASSTGDTGELFF.

This clonotype has a count of ten or more. V is TRBV20-1 and J is TRBJ2-5, with D unresolved. The CDR3 covers 14 residues. V was pared by 0 bases and J by 1 base, with 9 bases between. CDR1 and CDR2 from the germline V gene are DFQATT and SNEGSKA (reference sequence). Written as DNA, the CDR3 is TGCAGTGCTAGAGACTGGGCCTTCCAAGAGACCCAGTACTTC. The encoded protein is CSARDWAFQETQYF.

CDR3 in amino acids: CASSLAAVREKLFF. CDR3 sequence (DNA): TGTGCCAGCAGTTTAGCCGCAGTGAGGGAAAAACTGTTTTTT. This rearrangement joins TRBV27 to TRBJ1-4; D ambiguous. CDR3 length: 14 amino acids. V dropped 2 bases and J dropped 8 bases, with 12 bases sitting between them. Germline V gene lookup returns CDR1 MNHEY and CDR2 SMNVEV (reference sequence).